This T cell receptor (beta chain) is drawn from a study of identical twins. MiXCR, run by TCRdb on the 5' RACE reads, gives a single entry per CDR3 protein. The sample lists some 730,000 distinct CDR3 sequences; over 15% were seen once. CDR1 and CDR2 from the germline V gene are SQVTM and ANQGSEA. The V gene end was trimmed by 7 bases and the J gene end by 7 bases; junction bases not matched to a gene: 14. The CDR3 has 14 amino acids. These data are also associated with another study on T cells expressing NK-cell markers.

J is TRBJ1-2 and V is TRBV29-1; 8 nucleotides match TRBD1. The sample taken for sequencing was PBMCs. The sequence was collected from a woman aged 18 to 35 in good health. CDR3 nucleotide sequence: TGCAGCGGACGATTTGGAGACAGGGGAGGTGGCTACACCTTC. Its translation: CSGRFGDRGGGYTF.